This T cell receptor (beta chain) was recovered during a study of T cells after yellow fever vaccination. Study-level points and caveats: Though it reached lower strength, the secondary response hit its peak faster, day 5 versus 15. Sorted repertoires could include abundant contaminating clonotypes from bulk cells.

TCRdb itself ran the 5' RACE reads through MiXCR, one entry per CDR3 protein. The sample consists of 300,000 to 350,000 distinct CDR3 sequences, approximately 4% of them appearing once. There are 13 residues in the CDR3. Germline CDR1 and CDR2: LNHDA and SQIVND (reference sequence). Losses at the gene ends were 11 bases for V and 1 base for J; bases not matched to a gene: 7. This clonotype was observed a handful of times. No antigen is known for it. This specimen was PBMCs, taken 5 days after the yellow fever booster vaccination. This sequence joins TRBV19 and TRBJ1-1, with 7 bases aligning to TRBD1. The source of this sequence is a man between 18 and 29 years old who received the YFV17D yellow fever vaccine. The CDR3 DNA sequence: TGTGCCGCCAGCCGGACAGGGAACACTGAAGCTTTCTTT. It encodes CAASRTGNTEAFF.